The 22 T cell receptor beta chains below come from one sample, sequenced in a study of identical twins. MiXCR, run by TCRdb on the 5' RACE reads, gives a single entry per CDR3 protein. There are 250,000 or so distinct CDR3 sequences in the sample; about 8.5% occur only once, and over 2.5% lies in the top ten. Another study also made use of these data, one on yellow fever vaccine responses in identical twins.

Sequenced input: CD8+ T cells sorted from blood. The source is a woman between 18 and 29 years old in good health.

This clonotype was detected only a few times. J is TRBJ1-2 and V is TRBV12-3 or TRBV12-4; the D is unclear. This CDR3 contains 15 residues. V gave up 4 bases and J gave up 8 bases, with 20 bases separating them. The chain's CDR3 is CASSSHPQDVDGYTF. The CDR3 nucleotides read TGTGCCAGCAGTTCCCACCCCCAGGATGTTGACGGCTACACCTTC.

This clonotype has ten or more counts. The rearrangement links TRBV7-9 to TRBJ2-7; D may be TRBD1 or TRBD2 (5 bases each). CDR3 length: 15 amino acids. Germline V CDR1 and CDR2: SEHNR, FQNEAQ (reference sequence). Trimming took off 5 bases at V and 2 bases at J, with 16 bases between the two ends. The CDR3: CASSGDGKPPYEQYF. The CDR3 coding sequence is TGTGCCAGCAGCGGGGACGGAAAGCCACCCTACGAGCAGTACTTC.

V and J are TRBV6-2 or TRBV6-3 and TRBJ2-5; 9 nucleotides line up with TRBD1. Germline values: CDR1 MNHEY, CDR2 SVGEGT. V lost 5 bases and J lost 6; bases outside the gene matches: 7. This CDR3 region has 14 residues. The CDR3 nucleotides are TGTGCCAGCAGTACGGACAGGGGAGGGAAGACCCAGTACTTC. Amino acid sequence: CASSTDRGGKTQYF.

This clonotype has only a few counts. The J gene is TRBJ2-1, the V gene TRBV10-3; 12 bases map to TRBD2. Germline trimming cut 5 bases from V and 1 base from J; bases unmatched to any gene: 15. CDR3 length: 20 amino acids. The V gene's germline CDR1 is ENHRY and CDR2 SYGVKD. CDR3 amino acids: CAISTSSRLAGEISYNEQFF. CDR3 in DNA: TGTGCCATCAGTACGAGCAGTAGACTAGCGGGAGAGATATCCTACAATGAGCAGTTCTTC.

This clonotype has more than one count but fewer than ten. This sequence joins TRBV7-2 and TRBJ2-3, with D tentatively TRBD2 (5 bases). With 5 bases removed from V and 4 bases from J, the gap between germline ends came to 19 bases. Germline lookup yields CDR1 SGHTA and CDR2 FQGNSA. The CDR3 extends over 16 amino acids. The CDR3 DNA follows: TGTGCCAGCAGCCGCGATCCGGAGATGAGGGCAGATACGCAGTATTTT. Its protein product is CASSRDPEMRADTQYF.

This clonotype was seen only a few times. The J gene is TRBJ2-1, the V gene TRBV9; D gene unclear. V was pared by 0 bases and J by 9 bases, with 13 bases between. CDR1 and CDR2 from the germline V gene are SGDLS and YYNGEE. The CDR3 extends over 14 amino acids. CDR3 residues: CASSVVEAHSEQFF. In nucleotides, the CDR3 is TGTGCCAGCAGCGTAGTCGAGGCACACAGTGAGCAGTTCTTC.

This clonotype occurred a few times. This chain links TRBV6-2 or TRBV6-3 with TRBJ2-1; 13 positions match TRBD2. From germline, CDR1 is MNHEY and CDR2 SVGEGT. V lost 8 bases, J lost 8 bases, and 6 bases stayed unmatched. The CDR3 loop spans 14 amino acids. The CDR3 reads CASQELAGGDEQFF. DNA for the CDR3: TGTGCCAGCCAGGAACTAGCGGGGGGGGATGAGCAGTTCTTC.

This chain connects TRBV15 to TRBJ2-1; D possibly corresponds to TRBD2 (5 bases). V lost 4 bases and J 5 bases, leaving 18 bases between the germline ends. The CDR3 spans 16 residues. Germline V gives CDR1 LNHNV, CDR2 YYDKDF (reference sequence). CDR3 nucleotide sequence: TGTGCCACCAGCACAGCTCTAGCCCTCGGGGACAATGAGCAGTTCTTC. Translating gives CATSTALALGDNEQFF.

The sample holds a few counts of this clonotype. The genes are TRBV27 and TRBJ2-7, with D hard to call. The CDR3 is 13 residues long. The V gene lost 6 bases and the J gene lost 7 bases, with 16 bases spanning the gap. The germline V gene has CDR1 MNHEY and CDR2 SMNVEV (reference sequence). The CDR3 sequence: CASSPGSTREQYF. In nucleotides, the CDR3 is TGTGCCAGCAGCCCCGGGTCGACCCGAGAGCAGTACTTC.

The chain has TRBV19 and TRBJ2-1; no clear D gene. The CDR3 runs 10 residues. The germline V gene encodes CDR1 LNHDA and CDR2 SQIVND (reference sequence). Trimming left V 5 bases short and J 9 bases short, with 5 bases between. Here the CDR3 DNA reads TGTGCCAGTAGTGCGGCTGAGCAGTTCTTC. Protein product: CASSAAEQFF.

This clonotype was counted between two and nine times. The V call is TRBV6-1, the J call TRBJ1-5; TRBD1 might be the D (5 bases). From germline, CDR1 is MNHNS and CDR2 SASEGT. This CDR3 region has 14 residues. The V end was cut by 9 bases, the J end by 0 bases, with 12 bases between. Here the CDR3 reads CASKAQGSNQPQHF. The DNA of the CDR3 is TGTGCCAGTAAGGCGCAGGGTAGCAATCAGCCCCAGCATTTT.

This clonotype was detected many times. The V call is TRBV11-2, the J call TRBJ2-7; D unresolved. Trimming pared 5 bases from V and 1 base from J, leaving 6 bases between. Germline CDR1 reads SGHAT; CDR2 reads FQNNGV. CDR3 length equals 12 residues. The DNA for the CDR3 is TGTGCCAGCAGCCGATGGTCCTACGAGCAGTACTTC. It translates to CASSRWSYEQYF.

This chain uses TRBV20-1 with TRBJ2-5, with 12 bases aligning to TRBD2. The germline CDR1 and CDR2 sequences are DFQATT and SNEGSKA (reference sequence). The trim removed 5 bases at V and 5 bases at J, leaving 15 bases unmatched. This CDR3 has 17 residues. The CDR3 region has the DNA TGCAGTGCTCCAAGCGGCCTAGCGGGGGGGATGTTTGAGACCCAGTACTTC. Amino acid sequence: CSAPSGLAGGMFETQYF.

This clonotype appeared a few times. V and J are TRBV24-1 and TRBJ2-1, with 13 bases matching TRBD2. This CDR3 region has 15 residues. Per germline, CDR1 KGHDR and CDR2 SFDVKD. J was trimmed by 8 bases and V by 5 bases; bases with no gene match: 5. CDR3 bases: TGTGCCACCAGTGGACTAGCGGGAGGAGTCGATGAGCAGTTCTTC. Protein: CATSGLAGGVDEQFF.

This clonotype was observed a handful of times. The chain recombines TRBV12-5 with TRBJ2-1; 8 nucleotides match TRBD1. This CDR3 is built from 14 residues. J lost 1 base, V lost 5 bases, and 1 base had no gene match. Looked up from germline, CDR1 is LGHNT and CDR2 is FRNRAP. The CDR3 loop reads CASGTGGSYNEQFF. CDR3 coding DNA: TGTGCTAGTGGTACAGGGGGGTCCTACAATGAGCAGTTCTTC.

J is TRBJ2-2 and V is TRBV20-1; 13 nucleotides agree with TRBD2. The CDR3 runs 18 residues. Looked up from germline, CDR1 is DFQATT and CDR2 is SNEGSKA (reference sequence). V shed 0 bases and J 5 bases; nucleotides not matched to a gene: 9. The CDR3 reads CSARDLGLAGVRTGELFF. The CDR3 DNA reads as TGCAGTGCTAGAGATCTCGGACTAGCGGGAGTAAGGACCGGGGAGCTGTTTTTT.

This clonotype has more than one count but fewer than ten. The chain recombines TRBV6-2 or TRBV6-3 with TRBJ2-3; 10 nucleotides match TRBD2. The CDR3 is 15 residues long. Germline V gives CDR1 MNHEY, CDR2 SVGEGT. With V trimmed by 3 bases and J by 6 bases, 6 bases remained unmatched. Written as DNA, the CDR3 is TGTGCCAGCAGTTATCAGCGGGGGGGCTTGGATACGCAGTATTTT. Protein: CASSYQRGGLDTQYF.

This clonotype was counted ten times or more. The J gene is TRBJ2-7, the V gene TRBV27; TRBD1 agrees at 7 bases. Germline V lookup: CDR1 MNHEY, CDR2 SMNVEV (reference sequence). The CDR3 covers 15 residues. J lost 2 bases, V lost 6 bases, and 10 bases had no gene match. CDR3 sequence (DNA): TGTGCCAGCAGCGAAGCAAGGACAGGCCCCTACGAGCAGTACTTC. It encodes CASSEARTGPYEQYF.

The sample holds a few counts of this clonotype. This chain's CDR3 is CASSLEASGGYEQYF. The CDR3, as DNA: TGTGCCAGCAGCTTAGAAGCTAGCGGGGGTTACGAGCAGTACTTC. The chain carries TRBV7-6 and TRBJ2-7; the match to TRBD2 covers 10 bases. J was trimmed by 4 bases and V by 1 base; bases with no gene match: 4. Germline CDR1 SGHVS, CDR2 FNYEAQ. The CDR3 totals 15 residues.

V gene TRBV5-5 combines with J gene TRBJ2-5, with TRBD1 identical over 9 bases. Germline assignment: CDR1 SGHKS and CDR2 YYEKEE (reference sequence). V was clipped by 2 bases and J by 4 bases; unmatched bases: 9. The CDR3 contains 16 residues. CDR3 sequence: CASSLHGTGFGETQYF. The DNA of the CDR3 is TGTGCCAGCAGCTTACATGGGACAGGGTTTGGAGAGACCCAGTACTTC.

The V call is TRBV6-1, the J call TRBJ2-2, with a tentative D call TRBD2 (6 bases). V was cut by 6 bases and J by 4 bases, with 15 bases left in between. The germline V gene has CDR1 MNHNS and CDR2 SASEGT. This CDR3 is built from 15 residues. The CDR3 loop reads CASRNRDLSTGELFF. The DNA for the CDR3 is TGTGCCAGCAGAAACCGGGACTTGAGCACCGGGGAGCTGTTTTTT.

This clonotype has only a few counts. This sequence joins TRBV29-1 and TRBJ2-3; no clear D. Germline V CDR1 and CDR2: SQVTM, ANQGSEA. Trimming removed 4 bases from V and 0 bases from J, with 11 bases in between. The CDR3 is 14 residues long. The CDR3 region is CSVVSTDSTDTQYF. DNA of the CDR3: TGCAGCGTTGTATCAACAGATAGCACAGATACGCAGTATTTT.